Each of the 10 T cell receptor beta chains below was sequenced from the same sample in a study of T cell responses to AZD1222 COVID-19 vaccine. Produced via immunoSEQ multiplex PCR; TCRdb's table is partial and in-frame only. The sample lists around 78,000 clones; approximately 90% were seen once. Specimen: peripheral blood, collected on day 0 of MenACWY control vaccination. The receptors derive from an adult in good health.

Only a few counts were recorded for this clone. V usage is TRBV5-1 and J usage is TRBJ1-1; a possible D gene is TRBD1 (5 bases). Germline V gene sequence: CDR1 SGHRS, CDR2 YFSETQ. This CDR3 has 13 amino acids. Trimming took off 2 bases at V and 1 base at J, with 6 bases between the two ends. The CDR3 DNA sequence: TGCGCCAGCAGCTTTCAGGGGAACACTGAAGCTTTCTTT. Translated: CASSFQGNTEAFF. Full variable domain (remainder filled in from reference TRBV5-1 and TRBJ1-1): KAGVTQTPRYLIKTRGQQVTLSCSPISGHRSVSWYQQTPGQGLQFLFEYFSETQRNKGNFPGRFSGRQFSNSRSEMNVSTLELGDSALYLCASSFQGNTEAFFGQGTRLTVV.

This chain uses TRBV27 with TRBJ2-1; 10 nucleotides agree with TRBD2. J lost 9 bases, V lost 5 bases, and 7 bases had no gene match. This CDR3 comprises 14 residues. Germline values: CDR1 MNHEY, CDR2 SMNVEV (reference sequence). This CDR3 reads CASSQSGRAVEQFF. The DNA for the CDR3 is TGTGCCAGCAGTCAAAGCGGGAGGGCCGTTGAGCAGTTCTTC.

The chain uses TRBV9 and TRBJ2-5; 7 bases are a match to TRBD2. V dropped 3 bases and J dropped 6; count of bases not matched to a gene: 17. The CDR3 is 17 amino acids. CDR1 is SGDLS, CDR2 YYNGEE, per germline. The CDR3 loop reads CASSGGVAGALIQTQYF. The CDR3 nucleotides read TGTGCCAGCAGCGGCGGCGTGGCGGGAGCCCTCATCCAGACCCAGTACTTC.

The CDR3 reads CASSTPQGGNTIYF. DNA of the CDR3: TGTGCCAGCAGCACGCCCCAGGGCGGAAACACCATATATTTT. This chain uses TRBV7-8 with TRBJ1-3; D possibly corresponds to TRBD1 (5 bases). Trimming removed 5 bases from V and 4 bases from J, with 12 bases in between. Per the germline V gene, CDR1 is SGHVS and CDR2 is FQNEAQ. This CDR3 region has 14 residues.

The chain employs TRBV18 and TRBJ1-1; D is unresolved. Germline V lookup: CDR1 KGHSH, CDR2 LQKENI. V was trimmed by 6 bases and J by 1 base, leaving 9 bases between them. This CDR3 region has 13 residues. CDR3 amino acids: CASSPQRNTEAFF. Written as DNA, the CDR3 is TGTGCCAGCTCGCCTCAACGGAACACTGAAGCTTTCTTT.

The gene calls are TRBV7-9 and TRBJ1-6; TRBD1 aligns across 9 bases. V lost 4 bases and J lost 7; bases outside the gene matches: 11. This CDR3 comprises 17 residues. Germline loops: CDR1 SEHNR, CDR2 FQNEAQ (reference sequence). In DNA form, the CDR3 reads TGTGCCAGCAGCTCGACAGGGGGGCTTTATGGCAATTCACCCCTCCACTTT. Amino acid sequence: CASSSTGGLYGNSPLHF.

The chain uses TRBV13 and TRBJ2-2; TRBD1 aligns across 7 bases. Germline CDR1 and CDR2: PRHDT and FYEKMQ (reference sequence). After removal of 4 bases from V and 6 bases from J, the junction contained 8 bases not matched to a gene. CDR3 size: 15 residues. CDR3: CASSSTGSVAGELFF. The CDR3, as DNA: TGTGCCAGCAGCTCGACAGGGTCGGTTGCCGGGGAGCTGTTTTTT.

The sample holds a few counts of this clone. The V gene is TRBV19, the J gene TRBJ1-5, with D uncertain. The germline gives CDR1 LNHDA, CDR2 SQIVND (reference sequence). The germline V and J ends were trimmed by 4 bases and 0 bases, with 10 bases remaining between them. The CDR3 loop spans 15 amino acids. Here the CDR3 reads CASSTDGYSNQPQHF. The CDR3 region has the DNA TGTGCCAGTAGTACTGACGGTTATAGCAATCAGCCCCAGCATTTT.

CDR3: CASSLGREGGELFF. CDR3 nucleotide sequence: TGTGCCAGCAGCTTGGGACGGGAAGGCGGGGAGCTGTTTTTT. The rearrangement uses TRBV9 and TRBJ2-2; D is possibly TRBD1 or TRBD2 (5 bases each). V lost 4 bases to trimming and J lost 7 bases, with 14 bases between them. The CDR3 spans 14 residues. Germline values: CDR1 SGDLS, CDR2 YYNGEE.

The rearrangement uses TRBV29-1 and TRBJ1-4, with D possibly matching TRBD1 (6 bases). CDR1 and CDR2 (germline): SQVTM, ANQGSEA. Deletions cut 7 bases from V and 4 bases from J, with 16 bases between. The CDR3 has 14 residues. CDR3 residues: CSARKGGINEKLFF. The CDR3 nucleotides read TGCAGCGCCCGCAAGGGGGGGATTAATGAAAAACTGTTTTTT. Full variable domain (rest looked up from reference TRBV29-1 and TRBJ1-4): SAVISQKPSRDICQRGTSLTIQCQVDSQVTMMFWYRQQPGQSLTLIATANQGSEATYESGFVIDKFPISRPNLTFSTLTVSNMSPEDSSIYLCSARKGGINEKLFFGSGTQLSVL.